This T cell receptor beta chain was identified during a study of CD8 T cells in ankylosing spondylitis. This clonotype turned up a few times. The antigen is unknown. Study results and caveats: It appeared that ankylosing spondylitis blood was characterized by a TCR beta motif of several highly homologous variants. According to the report, clones linked to the disease were significantly enriched in matched synovial fluid samples taken from ankylosing spondylitis patients. Reactive arthritis synovial fluid and blood previously showed some of these motif variants.

In making TCR beta libraries, quantitative 5'-RACE with molecular barcodes was used. TCRdb reanalysed the 5' RACE reads using MiXCR and keeps one entry per CDR3 protein. This repertoire shows approximately 220,000 distinct CDR3 sequences, roughly a tenth found once; its top ten account for less than 25%. The CDR3 is made up of 18 amino acids. The germline V gene encodes CDR1 SNHLY and CDR2 FYNNEI. J gave up 1 base and V 4 bases, and 10 bases lay outside the gene matches. The sample taken for sequencing was blood, either unsorted or a sorted T cell fraction (not recorded which). V and J are TRBV2 and TRBJ2-6; 7 nucleotides match TRBD1. This TCR was recovered from a male donor with ankylosing spondylitis or in good health (not recorded which). CDR3 nucleotide sequence: TGTGCCAGCAGTGGAACAGGGGTTCTCTGGTCTGGGGCCAACGTCCTGACTTTC. Residues: CASSGTGVLWSGANVLTF.